These 17 T cell receptor beta chains share one sample of origin, sequenced in a study of shared clonotypes between healthy human individuals. Repertoires were generated with immunoSEQ multiplex PCR, while TCRdb's copy carries only in-frame clones and drops some. The sample carries roughly 1,600,000 clones, around 98.5% recorded once. The sequenced sample consisted of naive CD4+ T cells sorted from blood. Subset denoted: CD45RA+ positively selected. These receptors all come from a man between 25 and 39 years old in good health.

This chain links TRBV18 with TRBJ2-3; a possible D gene is TRBD1 (5 bases). Germline V gene sequence: CDR1 KGHSH, CDR2 LQKENI. Trimming shortened V by 6 bases and J by 4 bases, and 14 bases separated the two germline ends. The CDR3 extends over 14 amino acids. CDR3: CASSGSGMADTQYF. The CDR3 nucleotides are TGTGCCAGCTCCGGCTCAGGGATGGCAGATACGCAGTATTTT.

V gene TRBV5-1 combines with J gene TRBJ2-1; TRBD1 aligns across 10 bases. V shed 4 bases, J shed 2 bases, and the junction held 3 bases outside the gene matches. The CDR3 loop spans 15 amino acids. CDR1 is SGHRS and CDR2 is YFSETQ in the germline V gene. The CDR3 is CASSTGQGAYNEQFF. In DNA, the CDR3 is TGCGCCAGCAGCACCGGACAGGGGGCCTACAATGAGCAGTTCTTC.

As for this clone: The same CDR3 is also encoded by other DNA sequences in this sample. The chain employs TRBV7-9 and TRBJ2-7, with D possibly being TRBD1 (5 bases). This CDR3 is built from 12 residues. V was cut by 4 bases and J by 3 bases, with 7 bases left in between. The germline CDR1 and CDR2 sequences are SEHNR and FQNEAQ (reference sequence). CDR3 sequence: CASSSRGYEQYF. CDR3 nucleotides: TGTGCCAGCAGCTCAAGGGGCTACGAGCAGTACTTC.

Notes on this clone: Other DNA sequences in the same sample also yield this CDR3. V usage is TRBV7-6 and J usage is TRBJ2-7; TRBD1 aligns across 9 bases. The CDR3 covers 15 residues. V lost 1 base, J lost 3 bases, and 4 bases stayed unmatched. CDR1 is SGHVS, CDR2 FNYEAQ, per germline. CDR3 residues: CASSLGGQGGYEQYF. The CDR3 coding sequence is TGTGCCAGCAGCTTAGGGGGACAGGGAGGCTACGAGCAGTACTTC.

The chain couples TRBV28 to TRBJ2-5; D assignment may be TRBD1 or TRBD2 (5 bases each). Trimming left V 3 bases short and J 5 bases short, with 10 bases between. This CDR3 has 13 amino acids. Germline assignment: CDR1 MDHEN and CDR2 SYDVKM. The CDR3 loop reads CASSLGVEETQYF. CDR3 bases: TGTGCCAGCAGTTTGGGGGTCGAGGAGACCCAGTACTTC. The full variable domain, its missing parts supplied by reference TRBV28 and TRBJ2-5, is DVKVTQSSRYLVKRTGEKVFLECVQDMDHENMFWYRQDPGLGLRLIYFSYDVKMKEKGDIPEGYSVSREKKERFSLILESASTNQTSMYLCASSLGVEETQYFGPGTRLLVL.

The chain combines TRBV2 with TRBJ1-4, with D uncertain. This CDR3 has 13 amino acids. In germline, CDR1 is SNHLY, CDR2 FYNNEI. Trimming left V 6 bases short and J 3 bases short, with 8 bases between. In DNA, the CDR3 is TGTGCCAGCAGCGGGGTGGCTAATGAAAAACTGTTTTTT. It specifies CASSGVANEKLFF.

V gene TRBV7-2 combines with J gene TRBJ2-7; the D gene is possibly TRBD1 (5 bases). V was pared by 1 base and J by 5 bases, with 18 bases between. CDR3 length: 16 amino acids. Germline V gives CDR1 SGHTA, CDR2 FQGNSA. The CDR3 sequence is CASSLGSWGRLHEQYF. CDR3 nucleotide sequence: TGTGCCAGCAGCTTAGGGTCTTGGGGCCGGCTCCACGAGCAGTACTTC.

The CDR3 nucleotides are TGTGCCAGCAGCTTTAGCGGGACAGAGAACACTGAAGCTTTCTTT. Amino acid sequence: CASSFSGTENTEAFF. V is TRBV7-2 and J is TRBJ1-1; TRBD1 matches 7 bases. The germline gives CDR1 SGHTA, CDR2 FQGNSA. The CDR3 is 15 amino acids. The V segment lost 3 bases and the J segment 1 base; nucleotides outside the gene matches: 5.

This chain uses TRBV7-8 with TRBJ2-2; TRBD1 matches at 7 bases. The V and J ends lost 6 bases and 5 bases, in that order; junction bases with no gene match: 9. Germline CDR1 is SGHVS and CDR2 is FQNEAQ. The length of the CDR3 is 15 residues. CDR3 sequence reads: CASRRDSLVTGELFF. For the CDR3, the DNA is TGTGCCAGCAGACGGGACAGTCTCGTAACCGGGGAGCTGTTTTTT.

The chain links TRBV7-9 to TRBJ1-5; D ambiguous. Germline values: CDR1 SEHNR, CDR2 FQNEAQ (reference sequence). V was cut by 4 bases and J by 3 bases, with 10 bases left in between. This CDR3 contains 14 residues. The CDR3 sequence: CASSSEPFNQPQHF. The CDR3 DNA reads TGTGCCAGCAGCTCAGAACCCTTCAATCAGCCCCAGCATTTT.

Concerning this clone: The same CDR3 is also encoded by other DNA sequences in this sample. The rearrangement links TRBV18 to TRBJ2-5; no clear D gene. CDR3 length equals 12 residues. Trimming took off 4 bases at V and 0 bases at J, with 3 bases between the two ends. Per germline, CDR1 KGHSH and CDR2 LQKENI. The CDR3 DNA is TGTGCCAGCTCACAAAACCAAGAGACCCAGTACTTC. Protein product: CASSQNQETQYF.

In the case of this clone: This CDR3 is also generated by other DNA sequences in the sample. This rearrangement joins TRBV6-5 to TRBJ1-2; TRBD1 matches 7 bases. This CDR3 region has 14 residues. J was trimmed by 4 bases and V by 0 bases; bases with no gene match: 2. Germline V gene sequence: CDR1 MNHEY, CDR2 SVGAGI. CDR3 sequence reads: CASSYSSGGYGYTF. CDR3 coding DNA: TGTGCCAGCAGTTACTCATCAGGGGGCTATGGCTACACCTTC.

The rearrangement joins TRBV28 to TRBJ1-2; no clear D gene. The length of the CDR3 is 12 residues. Germline values: CDR1 MDHEN, CDR2 SYDVKM. Trimming took off 6 bases at V and 5 bases at J, with 10 bases between the two ends. CDR3 nucleotide sequence: TGTGCCAGCAGCAAGCTTGGATATGGCTACACCTTC. The encoded protein is CASSKLGYGYTF.

The chain couples TRBV21-1 to TRBJ2-7; TRBD1, the table's D call, was not compared with the DNA. TRBV21-1 is reported as a pseudogene. The CDR3 length is 16 residues. The CDR3 loop is CASSRGGQGISYEQYF. The DNA for the CDR3 is TGTGCCAGCAGCCGAGGGGGACAGGGGATTTCCTACGAGCAGTACTTC.

The chain employs TRBV4-3 and TRBJ2-7; 7 bases map to TRBD1. CDR1 and CDR2 (germline): LGHNA, YSLEER. V was pared by 4 bases and J by 9 bases, with 27 bases of the junction left unmatched. CDR3 size: 19 residues. The CDR3 loop reads CASSRTFTDPSGGTAGQYF. The CDR3 DNA reads as TGCGCCAGCAGCCGCACCTTTACTGATCCATCAGGGGGAACCGCCGGGCAGTACTTC.

The chain employs TRBV5-3 and TRBJ2-7; D possibly corresponds to TRBD1 (5 bases). TRBV5-3 is an ORF for which the function is uncertain. Trimming removed 5 bases from V and 6 bases from J, with 9 bases in between. The CDR3 is 11 residues long. The CDR3 DNA sequence: TGTGCCAGAAGTAGGGGCTTCGAGCAGTACTTC. This codes for CARSRGFEQYF.

The gene calls are TRBV5-4 and TRBJ2-1; TRBD2 might be the D (6 bases). The CDR3 spans 12 residues. V lost 5 bases to trimming and J lost 10 bases, with 13 bases between them. The germline V gene encodes CDR1 SGHNT and CDR2 YYREEE (reference sequence). The CDR3 nucleotides read TGTGCCAGCAGATCCGCGGGAACCGAGCAGTTCTTC. It specifies CASRSAGTEQFF.